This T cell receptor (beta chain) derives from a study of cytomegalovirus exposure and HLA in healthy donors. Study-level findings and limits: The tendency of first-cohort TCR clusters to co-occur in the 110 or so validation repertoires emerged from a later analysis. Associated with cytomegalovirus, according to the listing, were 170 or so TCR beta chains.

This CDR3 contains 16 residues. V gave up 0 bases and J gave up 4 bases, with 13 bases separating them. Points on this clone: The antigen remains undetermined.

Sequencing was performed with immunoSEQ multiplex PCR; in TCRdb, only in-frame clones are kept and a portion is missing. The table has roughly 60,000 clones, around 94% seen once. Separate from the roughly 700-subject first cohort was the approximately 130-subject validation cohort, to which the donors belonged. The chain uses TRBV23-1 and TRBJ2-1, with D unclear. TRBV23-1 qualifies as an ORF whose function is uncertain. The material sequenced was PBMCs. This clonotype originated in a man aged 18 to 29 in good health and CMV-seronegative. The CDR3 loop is CASSQSRQVLYNEQFF. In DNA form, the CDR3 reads TGCGCCAGCAGTCAATCAAGGCAGGTATTGTACAATGAGCAGTTCTTC.